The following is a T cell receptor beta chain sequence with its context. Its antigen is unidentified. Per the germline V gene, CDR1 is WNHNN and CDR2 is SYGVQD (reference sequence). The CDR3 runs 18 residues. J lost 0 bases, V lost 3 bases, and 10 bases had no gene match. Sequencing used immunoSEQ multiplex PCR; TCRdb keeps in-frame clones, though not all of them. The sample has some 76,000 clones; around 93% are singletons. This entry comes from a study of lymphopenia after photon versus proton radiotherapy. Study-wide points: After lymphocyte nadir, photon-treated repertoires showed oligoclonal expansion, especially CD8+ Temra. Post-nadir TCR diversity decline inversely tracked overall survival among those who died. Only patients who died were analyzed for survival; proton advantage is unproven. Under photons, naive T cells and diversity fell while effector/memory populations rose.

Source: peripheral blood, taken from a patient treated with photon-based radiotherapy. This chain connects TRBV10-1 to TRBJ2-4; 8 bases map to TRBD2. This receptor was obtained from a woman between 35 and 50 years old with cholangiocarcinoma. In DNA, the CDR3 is TGCGCCAGCAGTGACTCCGGGGGGGTCTCGGGAGCCAAAAACATTCAGTACTTC. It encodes CASSDSGGVSGAKNIQYF.